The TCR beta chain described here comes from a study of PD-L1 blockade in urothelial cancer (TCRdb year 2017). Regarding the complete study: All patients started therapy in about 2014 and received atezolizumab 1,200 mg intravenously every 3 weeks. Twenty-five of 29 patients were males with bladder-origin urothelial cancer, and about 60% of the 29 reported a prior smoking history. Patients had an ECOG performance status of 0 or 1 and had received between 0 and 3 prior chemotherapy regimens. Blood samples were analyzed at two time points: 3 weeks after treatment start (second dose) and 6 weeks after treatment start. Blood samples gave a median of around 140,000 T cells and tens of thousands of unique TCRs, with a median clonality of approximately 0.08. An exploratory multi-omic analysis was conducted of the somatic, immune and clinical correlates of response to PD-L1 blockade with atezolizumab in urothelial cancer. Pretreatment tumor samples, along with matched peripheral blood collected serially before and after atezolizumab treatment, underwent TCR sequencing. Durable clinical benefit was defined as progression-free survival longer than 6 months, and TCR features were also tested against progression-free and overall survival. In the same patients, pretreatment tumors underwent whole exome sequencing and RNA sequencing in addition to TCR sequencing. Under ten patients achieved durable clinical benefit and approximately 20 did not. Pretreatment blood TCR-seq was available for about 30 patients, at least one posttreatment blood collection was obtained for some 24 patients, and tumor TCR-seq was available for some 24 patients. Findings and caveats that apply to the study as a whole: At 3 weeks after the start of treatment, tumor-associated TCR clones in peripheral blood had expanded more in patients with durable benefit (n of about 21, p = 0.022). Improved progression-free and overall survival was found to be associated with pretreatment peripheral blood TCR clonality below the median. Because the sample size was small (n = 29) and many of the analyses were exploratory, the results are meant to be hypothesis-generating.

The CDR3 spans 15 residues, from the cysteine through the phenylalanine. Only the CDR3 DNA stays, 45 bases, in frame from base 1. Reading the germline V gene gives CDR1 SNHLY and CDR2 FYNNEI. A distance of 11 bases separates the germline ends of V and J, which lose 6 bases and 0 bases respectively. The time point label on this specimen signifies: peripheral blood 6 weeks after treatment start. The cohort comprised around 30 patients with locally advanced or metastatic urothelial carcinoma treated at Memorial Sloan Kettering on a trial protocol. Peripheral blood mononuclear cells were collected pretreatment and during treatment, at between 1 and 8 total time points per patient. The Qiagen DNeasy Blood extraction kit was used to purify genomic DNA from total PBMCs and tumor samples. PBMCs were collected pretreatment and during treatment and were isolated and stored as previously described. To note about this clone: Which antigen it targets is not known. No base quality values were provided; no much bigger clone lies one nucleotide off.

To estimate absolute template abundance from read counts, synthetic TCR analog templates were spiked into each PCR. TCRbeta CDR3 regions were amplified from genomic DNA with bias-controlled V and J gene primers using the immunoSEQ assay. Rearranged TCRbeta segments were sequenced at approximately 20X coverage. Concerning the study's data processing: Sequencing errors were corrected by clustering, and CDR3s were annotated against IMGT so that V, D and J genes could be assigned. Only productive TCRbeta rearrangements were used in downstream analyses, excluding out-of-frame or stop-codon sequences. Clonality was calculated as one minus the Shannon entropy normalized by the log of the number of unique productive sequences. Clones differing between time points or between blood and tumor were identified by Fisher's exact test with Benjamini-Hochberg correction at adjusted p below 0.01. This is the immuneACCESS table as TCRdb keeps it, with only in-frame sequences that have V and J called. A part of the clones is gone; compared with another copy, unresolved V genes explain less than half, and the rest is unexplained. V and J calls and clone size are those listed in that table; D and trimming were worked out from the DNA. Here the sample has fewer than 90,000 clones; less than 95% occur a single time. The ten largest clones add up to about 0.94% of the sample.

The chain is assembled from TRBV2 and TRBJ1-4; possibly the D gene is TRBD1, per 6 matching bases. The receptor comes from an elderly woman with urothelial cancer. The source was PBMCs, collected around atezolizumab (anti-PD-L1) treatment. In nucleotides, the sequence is TGTGCCAGCAGGACCGGACAGTCAACTAATGAAAAACTGTTTTTT. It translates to CASRTGQSTNEKLFF.